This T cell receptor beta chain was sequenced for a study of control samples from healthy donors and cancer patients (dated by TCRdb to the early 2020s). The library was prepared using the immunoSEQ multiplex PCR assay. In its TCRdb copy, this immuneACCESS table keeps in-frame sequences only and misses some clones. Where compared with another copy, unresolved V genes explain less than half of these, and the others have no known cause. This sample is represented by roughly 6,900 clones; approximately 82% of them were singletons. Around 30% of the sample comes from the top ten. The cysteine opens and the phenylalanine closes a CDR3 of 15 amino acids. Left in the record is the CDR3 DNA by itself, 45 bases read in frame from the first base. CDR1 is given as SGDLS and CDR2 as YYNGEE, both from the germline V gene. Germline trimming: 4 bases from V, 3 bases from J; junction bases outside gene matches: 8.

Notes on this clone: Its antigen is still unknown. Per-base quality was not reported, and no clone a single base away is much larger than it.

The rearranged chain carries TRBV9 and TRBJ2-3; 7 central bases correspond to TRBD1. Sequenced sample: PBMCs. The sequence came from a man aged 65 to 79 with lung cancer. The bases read TGTGCCAGCAGCAGGGGGCTGGAGTATACAGATACGCAGTATTTT. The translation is CASSRGLEYTDTQYF.